A selection of T cell receptor beta chains follows, all from one sample in a study of control samples from healthy donors and cancer patients. Clones were read by immunoSEQ multiplex PCR, and TCRdb kept only the in-frame ones, dropping some. This table has about 57,000 clones, approximately 90% appearing once. Sequences were obtained from PBMCs. Every receptor here comes from a man aged 25-45 years with colorectal cancer. The CDR3 runs from the conserved cysteine through the conserved F or W. Each record gives: D gene, J gene, clone size, V gene, CDR3 DNA, CDR3 protein. D genes are given only for firm matches. Clone size is given for some rows only: seen once, a few or many times, or a class if the clone is expanded.

>-|TRBJ1-2|once|TRBV3-1/TRBV3-2
TGTGCCAGCAGCCAAGGAGGGTGGAGTTATGGCTACACCTTC
CASSQGGWSYGYTF
>-|TRBJ2-3|-|TRBV10-3
TGTGCCATCAGTGAGGGGGGTGGCACAGATACGCAGTATTTT
CAISEGGGTDTQYF
>-|TRBJ2-1|-|TRBV11-2
TGTGCCAGCAGCCCCCGGACCACTTCGGAGGGGTTCTTC
CASSPRTTSEGFF
>TRBD2|TRBJ2-2|few|TRBV11-3
TGTGCCAGCAGCTTAGTGGTGACTAGCGGGAGATACACCGGGGAGCTGTTTTTT
CASSLVVTSGRYTGELFF
>-|TRBJ1-5|-|TRBV5-1
TGCGCCAGCAGCTTGGATGGGTTTAGCAATCAGCCCCAGCATTTT
CASSLDGFSNQPQHF
>-|TRBJ1-2|once|TRBV6-2/TRBV6-3
TGTGCCAGCAGTACCGGGGATGGCTACACCTTC
CASSTGDGYTF
>TRBD1|TRBJ1-2|-|TRBV5-6
TGTGCCAGCAGCCCTGGGGTACAGGGGGGATGGTATGGCTACACCTTC
CASSPGVQGGWYGYTF
>-|TRBJ2-7|-|TRBV3-1/TRBV3-2
TGTGCCAGCAGCCAAGAGGCTACCTACGAGCAGTACTTC
CASSQEATYEQYF
>TRBD1|TRBJ1-1|-|TRBV19
TGTGCCAGTAGTAGACGACAGGGGGCGAGGGGAGCTTTCTTT
CASSRRQGARGAFF
>-|TRBJ1-1|once|TRBV7-9
TGTGCCAGCAGCCCACTAATTTCTGAAGCTTTCTTT
CASSPLISEAFF
>-|TRBJ1-1|-|TRBV7-9
TGTGCCAGCAGCTTAGCCTTGGTCGGTGAAGCTTTCTTT
CASSLALVGEAFF
>-|TRBJ1-6|-|TRBV4-3
TGCGCCAGCAGCCAAGAGTCCAGGAGGGCAGTCTCACCCCTCCACTTT
CASSQESRRAVSPLHF
>-|TRBJ1-1|-|TRBV6-2/TRBV6-3
TGTGCCAGCAGTTACTTTCAGGCCTTTAAAGCTTTCTTT
CASSYFQAFKAFF
>TRBD2|TRBJ2-3|-|TRBV4-1
TGCGCCAGCAGCTCCCAACCACTAGCGGGGGGAGGAGATACGCAGTATTTT
CASSSQPLAGGGDTQYF
>-|TRBJ1-5|once|TRBV19
TGTGCCAGTAGTATAGTGGCGAACAATCAGCCCCAGCATTTT
CASSIVANNQPQHF
>-|TRBJ1-1|-|TRBV5-8
TGTGCCAGCACCTCTTTGCGGCAGGGCCTGAACACTGAAGCTTTCTTT
CASTSLRQGLNTEAFF
>-|TRBJ1-1|-|TRBV14
TGTGCCAGCAGCCAAGTTCAGAACACTGAAGCTTTCTTT
CASSQVQNTEAFF